One sample yielded the 8 T cell receptor beta chains listed below, sequenced in a study of CD8+CD57+ T cells in acquired aplastic anemia. Whoever was chosen for sequencing had shown CD8+CD57+ cell expansion by flow cytometry. Genomic DNA served as template for TCR beta VDJ and CDR3 profiling. TCRdb ran MiXCR on the reads and lists one entry per CDR3 protein. The sample records about 270,000 distinct CDR3 sequences, roughly 82% being singletons. The source material was sorted CD4+, CD8+, or CD8+CD57+ T cells (not recorded which) from PBMCs. Source of these receptors: a human donor with aplastic anemia.

Only one count was recorded for this clonotype. A read error may account for a junction end that differs from germline. The V and J genes are TRBV7-3 and TRBJ2-3, with TRBD1 as a possible D gene (5 bases). Germline CDR1 reads SGHTA; CDR2 reads FQGTGA. The CDR3 loop spans 13 amino acids. CDR3 in amino acids: CASAKQANAAQHF. The DNA for the CDR3 is TGTGCCAGCGCAAAACAGGCCAACGCCGCGCAGCACTTT.

With respect to this clonotype: Relative to the germline gene, one junction end is altered; a read error may explain this. The V call is TRBV20-1, the J call TRBJ1-2; 7 nucleotides agree with TRBD1. The V gene's germline CDR1 is DFQATT and CDR2 SNEGSKA (reference sequence). CDR3 length: 13 residues. CDR3 bases: TGCAGTGCTAAAGACAGGGAAACGTTTGACTACGCCTTC. Encoded protein: CSAKDRETFDYAF.

V and J are TRBV7-8 and TRBJ2-3, with TRBD2 identical over 9 bases. The junction had 14 bases not matched to a gene; V was cut back by 8 bases and J by 11 bases. Germline lookup yields CDR1 SGHVS and CDR2 FQNEAQ. The CDR3 consists of 14 residues. The CDR3: CASAFAGGNNEQYF. CDR3 sequence (DNA): TGTGCCAGCGCCTTTGCGGGGGGGAACAATGAGCAGTATTTT.

This chain uses TRBV7-2 with TRBJ2-1, with D perhaps matching TRBD1 or TRBD2 (5 bases each). The germline V gene encodes CDR1 SGHTA and CDR2 FQGNSA. The CDR3 is 15 residues long. Trimming left V 1 base short and J 15 bases short, with 22 bases between. CDR3 residues: CASSLGSRESEKLFF. The CDR3 region has the DNA TGTGCCAGCAGCTTAGGCTCCAGGGAGAGTGAAAAACTGTTCTTC.

This clonotype occurred once. V gene TRBV5-1 combines with J gene TRBJ1-2; D is undetermined. Germline assignment: CDR1 SGHRS and CDR2 YFSETQ. Trimming took 1 base from V and 4 from J, leaving 14 bases between them. The CDR3 length is 15 residues. CDR3 amino acids: CASSLPPGAPYGYTF. CDR3 DNA: TGCGCCAGCAGCTTGCCTCCGGGCGCACCCTATGGCTACACCTTC.

This chain links TRBV19 with TRBJ1-1; D may be TRBD1 (6 bases). Trimming shortened V by 9 bases and J by 13 bases, and 30 bases separated the two germline ends. Germline lookup yields CDR1 LNHDA and CDR2 SQIVND (reference sequence). This CDR3 contains 15 residues. CDR3 coding DNA: TGTGCCAGCAGTTTAGATCTCACAGGGAACACTGAACATTTCTTT. Protein product: CASSLDLTGNTEHFF.

With respect to this clonotype: Mismatch with germline at one junction end may stem from a read error. The rearrangement uses TRBV9 and TRBJ2-3; D may be TRBD1 or TRBD2 (5 bases each). Germline V gene lookup returns CDR1 SGDLS and CDR2 YYNGEE. This CDR3 is built from 14 residues. CDR3 DNA sequence: TGTGCCAGCAGCCCCGGGACCGGTGTAGTAAAGGAGCATTTT. This gives the protein CASSPGTGVVKEHF.

As regards this clonotype: The conserved closing phenylalanine or tryptophan is absent in this CDR3, likely reflecting a read error. The DNA is left out, because the CDR3 cannot be placed on it with certainty; the CDR3 is given as TCRdb lists it. The chain is built from TRBV7-2 and TRBJ2-1. Germline V gives CDR1 SGHTA, CDR2 FQGNSA. The CDR3 is made up of 9 amino acids, end residues included. The CDR3 sequence: CARSRRECT.